This TCR beta chain is drawn from a study of cytomegalovirus exposure and HLA in healthy donors. Study information: A subsequent analysis reported that the 95 to 150 validation repertoires were produced on the same platform that had also been used for the roughly 670 first-cohort repertoires. Notes on the study in general: Among TCR beta chains, those listed as cytomegalovirus-associated numbered some 170. According to a subsequent analysis, TCR clusters identified in the first cohort showed a tendency to co-occur across the roughly 120 validation repertoires. Reported results showed that the classifier diagnosed cytomegalovirus status with high specificity and sensitivity.

Comments on this clone: Its target is not known.

The protocol was immunoSEQ multiplex PCR, while the TCRdb copy is restricted to in-frame clones and leaves out a portion. The sample consists of more than 250,000 clones, less than 95% of them appearing once. The V end was cut by 0 bases, the J end by 2 bases, with 7 bases between. The germline V gene has CDR1 SGHRS and CDR2 YFSETQ. The CDR3 sequence is 14 residues long. This clonotype was sampled from a young woman in good health and CMV-seronegative. V gene TRBV5-1 combines with J gene TRBJ2-3, with D tentatively TRBD2 (6 bases). The sequencing input was PBMCs. CDR3 residues: CASSLGTTTDTQYF. The CDR3 region has the DNA TGCGCCAGCAGCTTGGGGACTACCACAGATACGCAGTATTTT.